This TCR beta chain was captured by sequencing in a study of blood T cell repertoires in COVID-19. Per the original methods: Researchers report that nucleated cell counts were estimated from reference gene primer amplification. Using immunoSEQ multiplex PCR, the repertoire was profiled, and TCRdb retains in-frame clones only, with some absent. V, J and clone size derive from that table, while D and trimming were established from the DNA sequence. The sample consists of 350,000 or so clones, approximately 89% of them appearing once. The Seattle patients joined while their infection was active and were tracked longitudinally afterward. The V gene lost 2 bases and the J gene lost 5 bases, with 6 bases spanning the gap. The CDR3 is 12 amino acids. Per germline, CDR1 SEHNR and CDR2 FQNEAQ (reference sequence).

The V and J genes are TRBV7-9 and TRBJ2-5, with D unresolved. This TCR was recovered from a woman in her sixties with COVID-19, enrolled during active disease. Sequenced: peripheral blood. The DNA of the CDR3 is TGTGCCAGCAGCTTAACTGTGGAGACCCAGTACTTC. Translated, it gives CASSLTVETQYF.